This T cell receptor (beta chain) was sequenced for a study of vaccination and CD4 T cells after COVID-19. Study as a whole: The stimulus for the cells was overlapping spike peptides derived from SARS-CoV-2, HCoV-NL63, HCoV-OC43 and HCoV-229E. Study-level findings and limits: Post-vaccination reactive clonotypes (median around 40) did not differ significantly from post-infection (under 22). Convalescent participants were relatively few, and none had early post-infection timepoints studied.

Oncomine TCR Beta short-read sequencing was applied to DNA from cultured CD4+ T cells. TCRdb used MiXCR to reprocess the PCR reads, holding one entry per CDR3 protein. The repertoire has about 20,000 distinct CDR3 sequences, roughly three fifths of them found once; the top ten carry approximately 16%. Treatment reported: roughly 11-day PBMC culture with coronavirus spike peptide pools or control peptides (ViraFEST assay). A word on this clonotype: The antigen is undetermined.

The TCR was taken from a human donor who had recovered from COVID-19. Source material: CD4+ T cells from blood, cultured in vitro.

CDR3 DNA: TGTGCCAGCAGTCCCCTATATGGCTACACCTTC. Its protein is CASSPLYGYTF. The chain recombines TRBV11-2 with TRBJ1-2, with D unclear. The V gene's germline CDR1 is SGHAT and CDR2 FQNNGV. The V gene lost 6 bases and the J gene lost 5 bases, with 7 bases spanning the gap. This CDR3 contains 11 residues. The entire variable domain, with the rest obtained from reference TRBV11-2 and TRBJ1-2, is as follows: EAGVAQSPRYKIIEKRQSVAFWCNPISGHATLYWYQQILGQGPKLLIQFQNNGVVDDSQLPKDRFSAERLKGVDSTLKIQPAKLEDSAVYLCASSPLYGYTFGSGTRLTVV.